The subject of this entry is one TCR beta chain. This record belongs to a study of T cell changes during pregnancy in multiple sclerosis. The method was immunoSEQ multiplex PCR; TCRdb's version includes in-frame clones alone and lacks a portion of them. The sample lists around 49,000 clones, about 93% seen once, with roughly 0.6% in the top ten. The junction had 14 bases not matched to a gene; V was cut back by 5 bases and J by 5 bases. There are 16 residues in the CDR3. Per the germline V gene, CDR1 is SGDLS and CDR2 is YYNGEE. The gene calls are TRBV9 and TRBJ2-5; 8 bases line up with TRBD2. Sequenced here: CD4+ T cells from peripheral blood mononuclear cells, sampled after pregnancy. This clonotype originated in a female donor in good health, enrolled as a control in a pregnancy study. The CDR3 reads CASRRTKRESLETQYF. The DNA for the CDR3 is TGTGCCAGCAGACGGACTAAGCGGGAGTCCCTGGAGACCCAGTACTTC.